This T cell receptor beta chain was found in a study of T-cell memory formation after mild COVID-19. This clonotype was found a few times. TCRdb fed the 5' RACE reads into MiXCR, producing one record per CDR3 protein. The table has 160,000 or so distinct CDR3 sequences, 25% to 40% seen once. The CDR3 length is 16 residues. CDR1 SEHNR and CDR2 FQNEAQ come from the germline V gene (reference sequence). V lost 4 bases to trimming and J lost 2 bases, with 17 bases between them. The chain carries TRBV7-9 and TRBJ1-2, with no clear D. This sequence originates from an adult woman who had mild COVID-19 (a few samples of this study predate the infection). Cell type and time point are not known. Input material: PBMCs or a T cell subset sorted from them (not recorded which). In DNA, the CDR3 is TGTGCCAGCAGCTCCCTTACCCCGACACGGAACTATGGCTACACCTTC. As protein: CASSSLTPTRNYGYTF.